This entry lists 19 T cell receptor beta chains sequenced from one sample in a study of prognosis after radiotherapy for stage I lung cancer. From genomic DNA, TCR beta CDR3 was amplified by two-round multiplex PCR. First-round PCR used primers specific to each TRBV and TRBJ gene. MiXCR, run by TCRdb on the multiplex PCR reads, gives a single entry per CDR3 protein. Here the sample spans about 24,000 distinct CDR3 sequences, roughly 34% being singletons. Sequenced material: PBMCs, taken before or after stereotactic body radiation therapy (not recorded which). The source is a donor of 50 years or more with non-small cell lung cancer.

This clonotype came up many times. CDR3 sequence (DNA): TGTGCCACCAGCAGAGGAGAGGGGGCGTACTACGAGCAGTACTTC. Translation: CATSRGEGAYYEQYF. The chain has TRBV15 and TRBJ2-7; TRBD1 matches 7 bases. The trim removed 1 base at V and 3 bases at J, leaving 6 bases unmatched. CDR3 size: 15 residues. The V gene's germline CDR1 is LNHNV and CDR2 YYDKDF (reference sequence). Based on the CDR3 plus reference TRBV15 and TRBJ2-7, the full variable domain is DAMVIQNPRYQVTQFGKPVTLSCSQTLNHNVMYWYQQKSSQAPKLLFHYYDKDFNNEADTPDNFQSRRPNTSFCFLDIRSPGLGDTAMYLCATSRGEGAYYEQYFGPGTRLTVT.

This clonotype was found many times. This chain uses TRBV5-1 with TRBJ2-1; TRBD2 aligns across 7 bases. V trimming: 0 bases; J trimming: 8 bases; junction bases outside the gene matches: 14. The CDR3 is 17 amino acids. In germline, CDR1 is SGHRS, CDR2 YFSETQ. CDR3 nucleotide sequence: TGCGCCAGCAGCTTGGGGGCTGGGGAGGGACCCGTCGATGAGCAGTTCTTC. Amino acid sequence: CASSLGAGEGPVDEQFF.

CDR3 loop: CASSPPPGLAGGTGELFF. The DNA for the CDR3 is TGTGCCAGCAGCCCACCTCCGGGACTAGCGGGTGGAACCGGGGAGCTGTTTTTT. The gene calls are TRBV7-3 and TRBJ2-2; 12 nucleotides line up with TRBD2. CDR3 size: 18 residues. V shed 5 bases and J 5 bases; nucleotides not matched to a gene: 12. CDR1 and CDR2 (germline): SGHTA, FQGTGA.

Comments on this clonotype: A single base separates this from a much larger clone, so it may be a read error. This chain connects TRBV24-1 to TRBJ1-4; maybe TRBD1 (6 bases). There are 15 residues in the CDR3. CDR1 is KGHDR, CDR2 SFDVKD, per germline. V was pared by 4 bases and J by 5 bases, with 13 bases between. The DNA for the CDR3 is TGTGCCACCAGTGACTCAGGGGCGGTAAATGAAAAACTGTTTTTT. Translating gives CATSDSGAVNEKLFF.

The chain combines TRBV28 with TRBJ2-3; 8 bases map to TRBD1. The germline V gene has CDR1 MDHEN and CDR2 SYDVKM. The CDR3 sequence is 16 residues long. The V and J ends lost 6 bases and 2 bases, in that order; junction bases with no gene match: 10. CDR3 bases: TGTGCCAGCAGCCCCAGGACAGGGTGGCTCACAGATACGCAGTATTTT. Translation: CASSPRTGWLTDTQYF.

This clonotype appeared many times. V usage is TRBV19 and J usage is TRBJ2-3; D uncertain. The V end lost 3 bases, the J end lost 2 bases, and 6 bases lay between the germline ends. The CDR3 contains 13 residues. Germline V CDR1 and CDR2: LNHDA, SQIVND (reference sequence). CDR3 coding DNA: TGTGCCAGTAGTATTGGGGTCACAGATACGCAGTATTTT. This sequence encodes CASSIGVTDTQYF.

This clonotype was recorded at least ten times. The CDR3 DNA is TGCGCCAGCAGCCAAGATCGGACACGAAGCACAGATACGCAGTATTTT. Translation: CASSQDRTRSTDTQYF. The chain employs TRBV4-3 and TRBJ2-3, with D perhaps matching TRBD1 (5 bases). Trimming stripped 0 bases from V and 0 bases from J, with 10 bases between. In germline, CDR1 is LGHNA, CDR2 YSLEER. The CDR3 spans 16 residues.

This clonotype was detected ten times or more. The chain links TRBV5-1 to TRBJ2-7, with TRBD2 matching 8 bases. This CDR3 has 16 residues. Looked up from germline, CDR1 is SGHRS and CDR2 is YFSETQ. The V and J ends lost 4 bases and 0 bases, in that order; junction bases with no gene match: 9. CDR3 sequence reads: CASSVGGGRSSYEQYF. As DNA, the CDR3 is TGCGCCAGCAGCGTGGGCGGGGGGCGCAGCTCCTACGAGCAGTACTTC.

Regarding this clonotype: The likely explanation is a read error, given a far larger clone one base away. The chain joins TRBV24-1 to TRBJ2-7, with 8 bases lining up with TRBD2. The CDR3 extends over 14 amino acids. Germline lookup yields CDR1 KGHDR and CDR2 SFDVKD. CDR3 sequence: CVSRESGSNYEQYF. The DNA for the CDR3 is TGTGTCAGCAGGGAGAGCGGGAGTAACTACGAGCAGTACTTC.

About this clonotype itself: A much larger clone lies one base from this, so it may be a read error. The chain links TRBV2 to TRBJ2-5; D might be TRBD2 (6 bases). The germline V and J ends were trimmed by 4 bases and 4 bases, with 10 bases remaining between them. The CDR3 spans 13 residues. Germline values: CDR1 SNHLY, CDR2 FYNNEI. CDR3 coding DNA: TGTGCCAGCAGTGCGACTAGTTCAGAGACCCAGTACTTC. This sequence encodes CASSATSSETQYF.

This clonotype was counted ten times or more. The chain carries TRBV28 and TRBJ1-3; 9 nucleotides match TRBD1. CDR1 is MDHEN, CDR2 SYDVKM, per germline. CDR3 length: 15 residues. V lost 3 bases and J lost 1; bases outside the gene matches: 1. CDR3 region: CASSLGTGSGNTIYF. The CDR3, as DNA: TGTGCCAGCAGTTTGGGGACAGGGTCTGGAAACACCATATATTTT.

In this sample, this clonotype turned up many times. The chain combines TRBV5-1 with TRBJ1-1, with D maybe TRBD1 (5 bases). Trimming stripped 0 bases from V and 0 bases from J, with 12 bases between. CDR3 length: 16 amino acids. The V gene's germline CDR1 is SGHRS and CDR2 YFSETQ. This CDR3 is CASSLGRGRMNTEAFF. DNA of the CDR3: TGCGCCAGCAGCTTGGGCCGGGGGAGAATGAACACTGAAGCTTTCTTT.

This clonotype was counted a few times. A much larger clone differs from this one at a single base, so this may be a read error. The V call is TRBV6-1, the J call TRBJ1-4; no firm D call. The CDR3 has 14 amino acids. CDR1 and CDR2 from the germline V gene are MNHNS and SASEGT. Between the trimmed V and J ends, which lost 8 bases and 5 bases, there was a span of 15 bases. CDR3 DNA sequence: TGTGCCAGCGGTGGGCAGCGGGTGAATGAAAAACTGTTTTTT. This codes for CASGGQRVNEKLFF.

As regards this clonotype: This may arise from a read error, as a much more abundant clone is one base away. The rearrangement uses TRBV20-1 and TRBJ2-1; D not resolved. Germline V CDR1 and CDR2: DFQATT, SNEGSKA (reference sequence). This CDR3 has 13 residues. The CDR3 sequence: CSARGEGYNEQLF. CDR3 coding DNA: TGCAGTGCTAGAGGTGAAGGGTACAATGAGCAGCTCTTC.

This clonotype was observed at least ten times. The DNA of the CDR3 is TGTGCCAGCAGCCAAGATCGACAGGGGAACTATGGCTACACCTTC. Residues: CASSQDRQGNYGYTF. V is TRBV4-2 and J is TRBJ1-2; 8 bases fit TRBD1. This CDR3 spans 15 amino acids. The J segment lost 2 bases and the V segment lost 0 bases, leaving 2 bases of the junction unmatched. CDR1 is LGHNA and CDR2 is YNFKEQ in the germline V gene.

The sample holds many counts of this clonotype. The chain uses TRBV20-1 and TRBJ2-1; D gene uncertain. The CDR3 runs to 14 residues. In germline, CDR1 is DFQATT, CDR2 SNEGSKA (reference sequence). V was shortened by 4 bases and J by 1 base, with 11 bases between the two germline ends. DNA for the CDR3: TGCAGTGCTAAGCCCGCACCTTCCTACAATGAGCAGTTCTTC. Translating it yields CSAKPAPSYNEQFF.

In its sample, this clonotype was seen many times. The chain has TRBV12-3 or TRBV12-4 and TRBJ2-7, with a weak D call TRBD2 (6 bases). There are 14 residues in the CDR3. The V end lost 6 bases, the J end lost 3 bases, and 15 bases lay between the germline ends. The CDR3 DNA sequence: TGTGCCAGCAGCCTACGGGGGACCGACTACGAGCAGTACTTC. Its protein is CASSLRGTDYEQYF.

On this clonotype: As the CDR3 is not closed by the conserved phenylalanine or tryptophan, this likely results from a read error. The rearrangement uses TRBV5-1 and TRBJ2-7; TRBD1 agrees at 9 bases. CDR1 is SGHRS, CDR2 YFSETQ, per germline. The V gene end was trimmed by 0 bases and the J gene end by 4 bases; junction bases not matched to a gene: 5. There are 15 residues in the CDR3. In nucleotides, the CDR3 is TGCGCCAGCAGCTTGGGTGGGACAGGGTATTACGAGCAGTACTAC. This sequence encodes CASSLGGTGYYEQYY.

This clonotype was seen ten or more times. J is TRBJ1-3 and V is TRBV9; 8 positions agree with TRBD1. The CDR3 runs to 16 residues. V trimming: 1 base; J trimming: 4 bases; junction bases outside the gene matches: 7. Germline CDR1 SGDLS, CDR2 YYNGEE. For the CDR3, the DNA is TGTGCCAGCAGCGTACGGGGGACAGGAGCAGGAAACACCATATATTTT. It codes for CASSVRGTGAGNTIYF.